The 31 T cell receptor beta chains presented below share a single source sample, sequenced in a study of cytomegalovirus exposure and HLA in healthy donors. Use of 60 Vbeta and 13 Jbeta primers characterized the PCR. The data were produced by immunoSEQ multiplex PCR, yet TCRdb's version contains in-frame clones alone and is incomplete. The table includes approximately 110,000 clones, 77% detected once. The sequenced sample consisted of PBMCs. Receptors originate from a middle-aged woman in good health and CMV-seropositive.

This clone was found a few times. The rearrangement uses TRBV7-3 and TRBJ2-2, with TRBD1 identical over 9 bases. The CDR3 totals 14 residues. Trimming took 5 bases from V and 6 from J; bases not matched to a gene: 4. Germline values: CDR1 SGHTA, CDR2 FQGTGA. The CDR3 DNA sequence: TGTGCCAGCAGCCGAGGGACAGGGCCCGGGGAGCTGTTTTTT. Its protein product is CASSRGTGPGELFF.

This chain links TRBV28 with TRBJ1-2, with 9 bases matching TRBD1. This CDR3 contains 15 residues. Germline V CDR1 and CDR2: MDHEN, SYDVKM. V gave up 7 bases and J gave up 6 bases; unmatched junction bases: 12. The CDR3 here is CASTKRTGAHHGYTF. In DNA form, the CDR3 reads TGTGCCAGCACCAAAAGGACAGGGGCTCACCATGGCTACACCTTC.

Worth noting for this clone: Because it lacks the conserved phenylalanine or tryptophan at the end, this CDR3 is likely a read error. The genes are TRBV5-1 and TRBJ2-7, with D possibly TRBD2 on 5 matching bases. The V gene's germline CDR1 is SGHRS and CDR2 YFSETQ. Trimming took 0 bases from V and 5 from J, leaving 15 bases between them. The CDR3 has 15 amino acids. CDR3 nucleotides: TGCGCCAGCAGCTTGGTGGCGGAGCGGACCCACGAGCAGTACCTC. It yields the protein CASSLVAERTHEQYL.

The CDR3 DNA sequence: TGTGCCAGTAGTAAGTCGGCGTGGTACAGGGGGCGTAGCTATGGCTACACCTTC. Amino acids: CASSKSAWYRGRSYGYTF. The chain is built from TRBV19 and TRBJ1-2; 9 bases line up with TRBD1. This CDR3 region has 18 residues. Germline V CDR1 and CDR2: LNHDA, SQIVND (reference sequence). Trimming cost V 4 bases and J 4 bases; bases outside gene matches: 16.

The chain is built from TRBV19 and TRBJ2-5; 12 positions match TRBD2. The junction had 7 bases not matched to a gene; V was cut back by 7 bases and J by 4 bases. This CDR3 spans 15 amino acids. Per the germline V gene, CDR1 is LNHDA and CDR2 is SQIVND (reference sequence). The CDR3 nucleotides read TGTGCCAGTAAGACTAGCGGGAGATCGGGAGAGACCCAGTACTTC. Encoded protein: CASKTSGRSGETQYF.

This clone has more than one count but fewer than ten. The rearrangement joins TRBV7-2 to TRBJ1-4; the match to TRBD1 covers 7 bases. Looked up from germline, CDR1 is SGHTA and CDR2 is FQGNSA. Losses at the gene ends were 2 bases for V and 11 bases for J; bases not matched to a gene: 11. The CDR3 totals 15 residues. The CDR3 reads CASSLIGGGKGKLFF. CDR3 sequence (DNA): TGTGCCAGCAGCTTAATAGGAGGGGGCAAGGGGAAACTGTTTTTT.

CDR3 protein: CASSQDPSRDIYEQYF. Here the CDR3 DNA reads TGCGCCAGCAGCCAAGATCCGTCCCGGGACATTTACGAGCAGTACTTC. The V call is TRBV4-1, the J call TRBJ2-7; D is possibly TRBD1 (6 bases). CDR1 is MGHRA, CDR2 YSYEKL, per germline. V was clipped by 0 bases and J by 4 bases, with 16 bases between them. This CDR3 is built from 16 residues.

V usage is TRBV6-4 and J usage is TRBJ2-1; TRBD2 aligns across 13 bases. The CDR3 loop spans 15 amino acids. Unmatched junction bases numbered 7, after V lost 5 bases and J lost 9 bases. CDR1 is MRHNA and CDR2 is SNTAGT in the germline V gene. The CDR3 sequence: CASSLGLAGEGEQFF. CDR3 sequence (DNA): TGTGCCAGCAGTCTAGGACTAGCGGGAGAGGGTGAGCAGTTCTTC.

The chain carries TRBV4-2 and TRBJ2-3; D is possibly TRBD1 (5 bases). Germline lookup yields CDR1 LGHNA and CDR2 YNFKEQ. The CDR3 has 15 residues. V lost 1 base and J lost 7, with 15 bases in between. CDR3 DNA: TGTGCCAGCAGCCAAGGGGGCCTTCCCGGGCATACGCAGTATTTT. Protein product: CASSQGGLPGHTQYF.

CDR3 DNA sequence: TGTGCCAGCAGCTTCGGGTTGGGCAATGAGCAGTTCTTC. This translates into CASSFGLGNEQFF. The chain joins TRBV7-9 to TRBJ2-1, with D unclear. This CDR3 is built from 13 residues. Germline V lookup: CDR1 SEHNR, CDR2 FQNEAQ (reference sequence). With 3 bases removed from V and 6 bases from J, the gap between germline ends came to 9 bases.

About this clone: The germline gene is not matched at one end of the junction; a read error may be the cause. The V call is TRBV2, the J call TRBJ2-2; D remains unclear. CDR3 length: 16 amino acids. Germline V gives CDR1 SNHLY, CDR2 FYNNEI. CDR3 in DNA: TGTGCCAGCACCAGCGACGGCAAGACGAAGACCGGGGAGCTGTTTTTT. Its protein is CASTSDGKTKTGELFF.

V usage is TRBV19 and J usage is TRBJ1-5; the match to TRBD1 covers 11 bases. J lost 5 bases, V lost 5 bases, and 8 bases had no gene match. This CDR3 spans 16 amino acids. Germline V CDR1 and CDR2: LNHDA, SQIVND (reference sequence). In DNA, the CDR3 is TGTGCCAGTAGTCCCATGGACAGGGGGCGTGATCAGCCCCAGCATTTT. Translation: CASSPMDRGRDQPQHF.

V gene TRBV18 combines with J gene TRBJ2-3; D is uncertain. The CDR3 consists of 17 residues. Germline V gives CDR1 KGHSH, CDR2 LQKENI. The V end was cut by 0 bases, the J end by 4 bases, with 17 bases between. For the CDR3, the DNA is TGTGCCAGCTCACCACCCGTCAGGAAACAGAACGCAGATACGCAGTATTTT. As protein: CASSPPVRKQNADTQYF.

The chain has TRBV10-3 and TRBJ1-5, with 9 bases fitting TRBD1. Germline V CDR1 and CDR2: ENHRY, SYGVKD. The CDR3 has 14 amino acids. Unmatched junction bases numbered 5, after V lost 4 bases and J lost 7 bases. CDR3 region: CAISGTGGLQPQHF. The CDR3 bases are TGTGCCATCAGTGGAACAGGGGGCTTACAGCCCCAGCATTTT.

The chain employs TRBV7-7 and TRBJ2-5, with 9 bases lining up with TRBD1. The junction had 1 base not matched to a gene; V was cut back by 2 bases and J by 3 bases. Germline CDR1 is SSHAT and CDR2 is FNYEAQ (reference sequence). This CDR3 has 14 amino acids. CDR3 nucleotide sequence: TGTGCCAGCAGCTTAACAGGGGGCGAAGAGACCCAGTACTTC. Translation: CASSLTGGEETQYF.

The chain has TRBV5-4 and TRBJ2-7; TRBD2 matches 13 bases. Germline CDR1 reads SGHNT; CDR2 reads YYREEE (reference sequence). This CDR3 region has 16 residues. The V gene end was trimmed by 0 bases and the J gene end by 5 bases; junction bases not matched to a gene: 5. The chain's CDR3 is CASSLGGLAGWNEQYF. Here the CDR3 DNA reads TGTGCCAGCAGCTTGGGGGGACTAGCGGGATGGAACGAGCAGTACTTC. The variable domain in full, completed from reference TRBV5-4 and TRBJ2-7, reads ETGVTQSPTHLIKTRGQQVTLRCSSQSGHNTVSWYQQALGQGPQFIFQYYREEENGRGNFPPRFSGLQFPNYSSELNVNALELDDSALYLCASSLGGLAGWNEQYFGPGTRLTVT.

Comments on this clone: Relative to the germline gene, one junction end is altered; a read error may explain this. V gene TRBV29-1 combines with J gene TRBJ2-1; 12 nucleotides line up with TRBD2. The CDR3 is 15 amino acids. Germline-derived CDR1 and CDR2 are SQVTM and ANQGSEA. The CDR3 is CSIELAGGPRGQQFF. CDR3 coding DNA: TGCAGCATTGAACTAGCGGGAGGTCCAAGGGGGCAGCAGTTCTTC.

The chain has TRBV10-3 and TRBJ2-7, with 10 nucleotides matching TRBD2. CDR1 and CDR2 from the germline V gene are ENHRY and SYGVKD. CDR3 length: 15 amino acids. V gave up 2 bases and J gave up 4 bases; unmatched junction bases: 5. CDR3 amino acids: CAISEGAGGVYEQYF. Written as DNA, the CDR3 is TGTGCCATCAGTGAGGGAGCGGGAGGGGTTTACGAGCAGTACTTC.

This chain uses TRBV28 with TRBJ2-3; no definite D call. CDR1 and CDR2 (germline): MDHEN, SYDVKM. The CDR3 is 12 residues long. Trimming left V 3 bases short and J 7 bases short, with 8 bases between. CDR3 DNA: TGTGCCAGCAGTTTGGGCAGTTATACGCAGTATTTT. Protein sequence: CASSLGSYTQYF.

This chain joins TRBV29-1 and TRBJ2-3, with 13 bases identical to TRBD2. V gave up 7 bases and J gave up 6 bases; unmatched junction bases: 7. There are 14 residues in the CDR3. Germline CDR1 and CDR2: SQVTM and ANQGSEA. The CDR3 here is CSAGLAGIGDTQYF. The CDR3 DNA is TGCAGCGCGGGACTAGCGGGGATAGGTGATACGCAGTATTTT.

The V gene is TRBV28, the J gene TRBJ1-1; 8 bases are shared with TRBD1. The V gene's germline CDR1 is MDHEN and CDR2 SYDVKM. V lost 5 bases to trimming and J lost 4 bases; unmatched junction nucleotides: 6. The CDR3 totals 14 residues. The CDR3 region has the DNA TGTGCCAGCAGTCCCACAGGGGGACTCACTGAAGCTTTCTTT. It codes for CASSPTGGLTEAFF.

The J gene is TRBJ2-7, the V gene TRBV13, with 9 bases matching TRBD1. The ends lost 5 bases at V and 2 bases at J; junction bases unmatched: 7. Germline CDR1 PRHDT, CDR2 FYEKMQ (reference sequence). This CDR3 spans 15 amino acids. The DNA of the CDR3 is TGTGCCAGCAGCGGAACCGGGACAGGGACCTACGAGCAGTACTTC. This codes for CASSGTGTGTYEQYF. The variable domain in full, with the rest retrieved from reference TRBV13 and TRBJ2-7, is AAGVIQSPRHLIKEKRETATLKCYPIPRHDTVYWYQQGPGQDPQFLISFYEKMQSDKGSIPDRFSAQQFSDYHSELNMSSLELGDSALYFCASSGTGTGTYEQYFGPGTRLTVT.

The chain has TRBV18 and TRBJ2-2; 11 nucleotides align to TRBD2. This CDR3 region has 15 residues. CDR1 and CDR2 from the germline V gene are KGHSH and LQKENI. The trim removed 3 bases at V and 8 bases at J, leaving 5 bases unmatched. CDR3 DNA: TGTGCCAGCTCACCCGGGACTAGCGGCATTGGGGAGCTGTTTTTT. It encodes CASSPGTSGIGELFF.

This rearrangement joins TRBV19 to TRBJ2-7; the D gene is possibly TRBD2 (6 bases). Germline CDR1 is LNHDA and CDR2 is SQIVND (reference sequence). Trimming removed 2 bases from V and 0 bases from J, with 8 bases in between. The CDR3 spans 14 residues. The CDR3 here is CASSIRGDSYEQYF. The CDR3 DNA reads as TGTGCCAGTAGTATACGCGGGGACTCCTACGAGCAGTACTTC.

The rearrangement links TRBV5-1 to TRBJ1-1; D is unclear. V was cut by 0 bases and J by 7 bases, with 10 bases left in between. Per the germline V gene, CDR1 is SGHRS and CDR2 is YFSETQ. The CDR3 has 13 amino acids. CDR3 sequence (DNA): TGCGCCAGCAGCTTGGGTGACATCGATGAAGCTTTCTTT. Translated: CASSLGDIDEAFF. Based on the CDR3 plus reference TRBV5-1 and TRBJ1-1, the full variable domain is KAGVTQTPRYLIKTRGQQVTLSCSPISGHRSVSWYQQTPGQGLQFLFEYFSETQRNKGNFPGRFSGRQFSNSRSEMNVSTLELGDSALYLCASSLGDIDEAFFGQGTRLTVV.

The V call is TRBV7-9, the J call TRBJ2-7; D is undetermined. The V end was cut by 8 bases, the J end by 0 bases, with 8 bases between. The CDR3 is 12 amino acids. From germline, CDR1 is SEHNR and CDR2 FQNEAQ (reference sequence). The CDR3 DNA follows: TGTGCCAGCGGCGGAAGCTCCTACGAGCAGTACTTC. Amino acids: CASGGSSYEQYF.

This chain joins TRBV27 and TRBJ2-2; 8 bases align to TRBD1. J lost 6 bases, V lost 5 bases, and 8 bases had no gene match. This CDR3 is 15 amino acids long. The germline gives CDR1 MNHEY, CDR2 SMNVEV (reference sequence). CDR3 nucleotide sequence: TGTGCCAGCAGTGTAGGACAGGGTAGGGCCGGGGAGCTGTTTTTT. This gives the protein CASSVGQGRAGELFF.

The chain is built from TRBV5-1 and TRBJ2-5; TRBD2 aligns across 8 bases. The CDR3 totals 13 residues. The ends lost 2 bases at V and 7 bases at J; junction bases unmatched: 4. CDR1 and CDR2 (germline): SGHRS, YFSETQ. This CDR3 reads CASSFGREATQYF. CDR3 nucleotides: TGCGCCAGCAGCTTCGGGCGGGAGGCGACCCAGTACTTC.

The gene calls are TRBV18 and TRBJ1-5; D unresolved. The V gene's germline CDR1 is KGHSH and CDR2 LQKENI. The CDR3 totals 15 residues. V lost 6 bases to trimming and J lost 2 bases, with 14 bases between them. For the CDR3, the DNA is TGTGCCAGCTCCCCAACGGGGTCGGGCAATCAGCCCCAGCATTTT. It specifies CASSPTGSGNQPQHF.

The chain is built from TRBV10-3 and TRBJ2-5; perhaps TRBD1 as D (6 bases). The J call is in doubt because the DNA end fits TRBJ2-7 better. Per germline, CDR1 ENHRY and CDR2 SYGVKD. The CDR3 totals 13 residues. CDR3 region: CAISAWGHYEQYF. The CDR3 DNA reads as TGTGCCATCAGTGCTTGGGGACACTACGAGCAGTACTTC.

The chain carries TRBV7-9 and TRBJ1-1; 7 bases line up with TRBD1. CDR1 is SEHNR, CDR2 FQNEAQ, per germline (reference sequence). CDR3 length: 18 amino acids. J gave up 0 bases and V 4 bases, and 14 bases lay outside the gene matches. CDR3 bases: TGTGCCAGCAGCTCCCATCAACCCTCCAGGGGGGTGAACACTGAAGCTTTCTTT. Translation gives CASSSHQPSRGVNTEAFF.